Described below is a single T cell receptor (beta chain) sequence and its context. In the authors' workflow: Reference gene primers were amplified, and this amplification served to estimate nucleated cell counts. Some clones are missing from TCRdb's copy, which holds only in-frame ones; the method was immunoSEQ multiplex PCR. That table supplies the V and J calls and clone size; D and trimming were determined from the DNA. The sample records under 200,000 clones, roughly 78% being singletons. Patients at the Seattle site were enrolled during active infection and followed longitudinally. The sample is drawn from a study of blood T cell repertoires in COVID-19. Study in general: Specimens from acute and convalescent COVID-19 originated in the United States, Italy and Spain. Sample material is recorded as cDNA or gDNA derived from T cells, B-cell-depleted T cells, or PBMCs.

The CDR3 covers 15 residues. Germline CDR1 is MGHDK and CDR2 is SYGVNS. V lost 8 bases and J lost 2, with 16 bases in between. The genes are TRBV25-1 and TRBJ1-3, with a tentative D call TRBD1 (5 bases). Sequenced sample: peripheral blood. The sequence came from a woman aged 55-69 years with COVID-19, enrolled during active disease. CDR3 in DNA: TGTGCCAGCGCCCCGGTCTGGGGCGCTGGAAACACCATATATTTT. The encoded protein is CASAPVWGAGNTIYF.